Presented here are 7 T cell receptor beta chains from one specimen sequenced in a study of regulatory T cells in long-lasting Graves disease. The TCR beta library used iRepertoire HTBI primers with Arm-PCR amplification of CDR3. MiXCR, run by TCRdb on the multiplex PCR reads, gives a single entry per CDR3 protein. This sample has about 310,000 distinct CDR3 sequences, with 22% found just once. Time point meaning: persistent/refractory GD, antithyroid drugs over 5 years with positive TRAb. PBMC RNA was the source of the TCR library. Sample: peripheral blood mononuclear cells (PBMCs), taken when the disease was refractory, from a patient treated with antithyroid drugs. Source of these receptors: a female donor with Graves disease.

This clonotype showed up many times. This CDR3 is CASSFGFDSLYGYTF. The CDR3 bases are TGTGCCAGCAGTTTCGGTTTCGACAGCCTCTATGGCTACACCTTC. The chain recombines TRBV28 with TRBJ1-2, with D maybe TRBD1 (5 bases). The germline V and J ends were trimmed by 3 bases and 4 bases, with 15 bases remaining between them. CDR3 length: 15 residues. In germline, CDR1 is MDHEN, CDR2 SYDVKM.

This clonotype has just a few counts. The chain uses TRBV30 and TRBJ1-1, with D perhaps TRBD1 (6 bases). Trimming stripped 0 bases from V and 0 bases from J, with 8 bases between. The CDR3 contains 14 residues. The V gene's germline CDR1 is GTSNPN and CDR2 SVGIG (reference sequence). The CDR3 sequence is CAWSVGAMNTEAFF. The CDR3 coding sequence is TGTGCCTGGAGTGTGGGGGCGATGAACACTGAAGCTTTCTTT.

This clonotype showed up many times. The chain's CDR3 is CASSEGALGNTIYF. For the CDR3, the DNA is TGTGCCAGCAGTGAAGGGGCACTCGGAAACACCATATATTTT. This chain joins TRBV2 and TRBJ1-3, with unresolved D. Germline assignment: CDR1 SNHLY and CDR2 FYNNEI. This CDR3 region has 14 residues. V gave up 1 base and J gave up 4 bases, with 8 bases separating them.

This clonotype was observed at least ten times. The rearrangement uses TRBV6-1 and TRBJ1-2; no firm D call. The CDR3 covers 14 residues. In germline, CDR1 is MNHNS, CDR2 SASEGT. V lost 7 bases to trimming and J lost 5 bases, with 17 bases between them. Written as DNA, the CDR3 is TGTGCCAGCATTCGTCCGGGTCAGCAATATGGCTACACCTTC. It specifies CASIRPGQQYGYTF.

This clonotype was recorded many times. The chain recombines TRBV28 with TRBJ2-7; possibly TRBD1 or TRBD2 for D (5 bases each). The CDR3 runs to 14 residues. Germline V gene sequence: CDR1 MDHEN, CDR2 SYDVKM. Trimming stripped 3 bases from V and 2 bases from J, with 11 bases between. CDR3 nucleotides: TGTGCCAGCAGTTTCCGGGGCCGTGCCTACGAGCAGTACTTC. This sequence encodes CASSFRGRAYEQYF.

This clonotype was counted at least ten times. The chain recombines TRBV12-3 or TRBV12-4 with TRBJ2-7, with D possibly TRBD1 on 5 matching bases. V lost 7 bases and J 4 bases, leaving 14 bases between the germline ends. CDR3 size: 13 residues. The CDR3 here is CASTSGAVYEQYF. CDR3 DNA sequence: TGTGCCAGCACCTCTGGGGCAGTTTACGAGCAGTACTTC.

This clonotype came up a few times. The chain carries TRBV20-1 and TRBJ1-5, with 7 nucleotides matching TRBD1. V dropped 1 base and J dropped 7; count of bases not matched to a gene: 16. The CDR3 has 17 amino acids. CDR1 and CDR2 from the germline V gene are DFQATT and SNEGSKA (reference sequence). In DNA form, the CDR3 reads TGCAGTGCTAGAGGTGAGGGGGCAAGCTCAATCAGGCAGCCCCAGCATTTT. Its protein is CSARGEGASSIRQPQHF.